This T cell receptor (delta chain) was sequenced during a study of gamma-delta T cells after stem cell transplantation. This clone showed up just a few times. It is likely a read error: a sequence one base away is far more abundant. Distinct nucleotide sequences in the sample also encode this CDR3. J was trimmed by 11 bases and V by 3 bases; bases with no gene match: 20. The CDR3 extends over 17 amino acids. From germline, CDR1 is GEAIGNYY and CDR2 EKD. TCRdb reanalysed the RT-PCR reads via CATT. This table has fewer than 13,000 delta-chain clones, 1% to 1.5% appearing once. The sequenced material came from gamma-delta T cells. The chain employs TRDV2 and TRDJ1; 10 bases line up with TRDD3. The TCR comes from a human donor. It is not recorded whose cells these are; they may come from a transplant donor. The DNA of the CDR3 is TGTGCCTGTGACCCGCTAACTGGGGGGATACGCGGGCTAAAGCTCATCTTT. Its protein product is CACDPLTGGIRGLKLIF.